This T cell receptor beta chain was profiled in a study of T cells in Graves' hyperthyroidism and ophthalmopathy (dated by TCRdb to about 2019). As for the study more broadly: Peripheral blood was sampled at the time of initial diagnosis, prior to any treatment. The study also compared thyroid tissue and blood T-cell repertoires from five or six Graves' hyperthyroidism patients. To identify distinguishing TCR V-J signatures, a discovery cohort of 90 to 100 patients was used, comprising approximately 40 with Graves' ophthalmopathy and some 60 with stable Graves' hyperthyroidism. The paper reports TCR Vbeta CDR3 sequencing of 135 peripheral blood samples: approximately 41 ophthalmopathy, approximately 74 hyperthyroidism and around 17 progressor patients. Following sampling, methimazole starting at 30 mg daily was given to hyperthyroidism patients, and high-dose intravenous methylprednisolone was given to ophthalmopathy patients. Whether ophthalmopathy could be predicted prospectively was tested in an independent validation cohort made up of under 20 hyperthyroidism patients plus 17 patients who later progressed to ophthalmopathy. The 100 discovery patients were randomly split 7:3 into training and test sets. General conclusions and limits of the study: In validation, progression to ophthalmopathy was predicted by the model with nearly 71% sensitivity and roughly 72% specificity, a median of 6.5 months before onset. A 13 V-J signature model separated ophthalmopathy from stable hyperthyroidism, with about 88% sensitivity and roughly 81% specificity in cross-validation and 80%/75% in testing. Sample size was not statistically predetermined, and investigators were not blinded to group allocation. Blood samples also contained most of the expanded thyroid clonotypes (frequency above 0.001), which suggests that blood repertoires may reflect thyroid immune responses.

This clonotype was picked up many times. Its antigen remains undetermined. The record has no base qualities; no much larger clone is one base away. Amplification of TCR beta CDR3 regions was carried out from RNA transcripts. For the first round of RT-PCR on the TCR CDR3, the HTBI primer set was used together with the Qiagen OneStep RT-PCR kit. A second multiplex PCR round built the libraries, followed by size selection and purification. Paired-end sequencing of the libraries was performed with 100 bp reads on an Illumina HiSeq2000. The authors' analysis ran thus. Raw data were processed with SOAPnuke, discarding reads with adapters, uncalled bases, mean Phred below 15, or no exact constant-primer or identifier match. COPE v1.2.5 was used to merge high-quality paired reads, and clonotypes were defined as unique nucleotide sequences. MiTCR v1.1 was used to align clonotypes to the IMGT TRBV, TRBD and TRBJ reference segments. The analysis included only V-J combinations with a frequency above 0.0001, which together covered 99% to 99.2% of the repertoires. The TCS score was defined as the ratio of F50 (clonal expansion) to E x V (chaos), calculated using BLOSUM62-based TCRdist between CDR3 peptides within each V-J. Welch's t-statistics and random forest reduced several hundred V-J features to some 14, which were used in a naive Bayes classifier (R e1071). TCRdb applied fastp at Q25 and MiXCR to the public reads, then kept only in-frame beta chains. All rows with the same CDR3 protein become a single entry with the most common DNA and genes. The V and J calls come from TCRdb's annotation, not from the publication. Present in this sample are around 300,000 distinct CDR3 sequences, about 25% of which were seen just once. About 30% of the sample goes to the ten largest clones.

Based on the germline V gene, the CDR1 and CDR2 sequences are SGHTA and FQGNSA. V ends up 6 bases short and J 7 bases short, with an unmatched junction base count of 10. The CDR3, cysteine through phenylalanine, is 15 amino acids long. Only the CDR3 part of the read is kept: 45 bases, read in frame from the first base. Hyperthyroidism patients were newly diagnosed, with disease duration under 2 months, and aged 18 to 65 years. Exclusion was applied to patients with uncontrolled infections, other autoimmune diseases, pregnancy or lactation. Diagnoses were established on the basis of clinical symptoms, serum thyroxine and TRAb, thyroid ultrasound, and orbital computed tomography. Blood from progressor patients was collected at the time of first diagnosis with hyperthyroidism, before any ophthalmopathy symptoms had appeared. PBMCs were separated from under 12 ml of fresh peripheral blood using Ficoll-Paque density gradient centrifugation. Progressor patients were initially diagnosed with Graves' hyperthyroidism and developed ophthalmopathy during follow-up. Trizol reagent was used to extract total RNA, and RNA quality was then checked on an Agilent 2100 Bioanalyzer.

The sequence links TRBV7-2 to TRBJ2-2, with TRBD1 matching 8 junction bases. Sequencing input: blood. This TCR was recovered from a man between 35 and 55 years old with Graves' hyperthyroidism that later progressed to Graves' ophthalmopathy. The CDR3 region has the sequence CASRIDRGWYGELFF. The nucleotide sequence reads as follows: TGTGCCAGCAGAATCGACAGGGGATGGTACGGGGAGCTGTTTTTT.